These T cell receptor beta chains were read from a single sample in a study of cytomegalovirus exposure and HLA in healthy donors. Method: immunoSEQ multiplex PCR; TCRdb's copy keeps in-frame clones and lacks some. Of 210,000 or so clones in the sample, 75% to 80% were seen once. Sequencing used PBMCs. The receptors originated from a woman in her 30s in good health and CMV-seropositive. Both conserved end residues are part of each CDR3. A D gene is named only where the DNA matches it firmly. Clone sizes are given selectively: once, few, many, or a class where the clone is expanded.

v_gene: TRBV27; abundance: .; j_gene: TRBJ1-2; d_gene: TRBD1; CDR3nt: TGTGCCAGCACCCCCCTCCAGGGGGCTGACTATGGCTACACCTTC; CDR3aa: CASTPLQGADYGYTF
v_gene: TRBV28; abundance: .; j_gene: TRBJ1-4; d_gene: TRBD1; CDR3nt: TGTGCCAGCAGGGGACAGTTGAAGGGTGAAAAACTGTTTTTT; CDR3aa: CASRGQLKGEKLFF
v_gene: TRBV19; abundance: few; j_gene: TRBJ1-1; d_gene: .; CDR3nt: TGTGCCAGTAGTATAGCAGGCCTGAACACTGAAGCTTTCTTT; CDR3aa: CASSIAGLNTEAFF
v_gene: TRBV9; abundance: .; j_gene: TRBJ1-2; d_gene: TRBD1; CDR3nt: TGTGCCAGCAGCACCAGGACAGGCTCTAACTATGGCTACACCTTC; CDR3aa: CASSTRTGSNYGYTF
v_gene: TRBV28; abundance: few; j_gene: TRBJ1-4; d_gene: TRBD1; CDR3nt: TGTGCCAGCAGCACGGGACAGTTAAATGAAAAACTGTTTTTT; CDR3aa: CASSTGQLNEKLFF
v_gene: TRBV5-1; abundance: .; j_gene: TRBJ2-4; d_gene: .; CDR3nt: TGCGCCAGCAGCCCCGAAACAGGGGCCAAAAACATTCAGTACTTC; CDR3aa: CASSPETGAKNIQYF
v_gene: TRBV6-4; abundance: .; j_gene: TRBJ1-5; d_gene: .; CDR3nt: TGTGCCAGCAGTGAGGAGGAGGGACAGCCCCAGCATTTT; CDR3aa: CASSEEEGQPQHF
v_gene: TRBV27; abundance: .; j_gene: TRBJ2-7; d_gene: TRBD2; CDR3nt: TGTGCCAGCAGCCGGATGCCTAGCGGGAGGGCCGAGCAGTACTTC; CDR3aa: CASSRMPSGRAEQYF
v_gene: TRBV2; abundance: .; j_gene: TRBJ2-2; d_gene: .; CDR3nt: TGTGCCAGCAGGTTCAGCAGGGGTTACACCGGTCCCGGGGAGCTGTTTTTT; CDR3aa: CASRFSRGYTGPGELFF
v_gene: TRBV11-2; abundance: .; j_gene: TRBJ1-6; d_gene: .; CDR3nt: TGTGCCAGCAGCTTTTTAGTGAATTCACCCCTCCACTTT; CDR3aa: CASSFLVNSPLHF
v_gene: TRBV7-8; abundance: few; j_gene: TRBJ2-1; d_gene: .; CDR3nt: TGTGCCAGCAGCCCGCCCCGGGACAATTGGAATGAGCAGTTCTTC; CDR3aa: CASSPPRDNWNEQFF
v_gene: TRBV5-6; abundance: .; j_gene: TRBJ2-1; d_gene: TRBD2; CDR3nt: TGTGCCAGCAGCATAGGACTAGCGGGAAATCATGAGCAGTTCTTC; CDR3aa: CASSIGLAGNHEQFF
v_gene: TRBV5-4; abundance: .; j_gene: TRBJ1-2; d_gene: .; CDR3nt: TGTGCCAGCAGCTTGGAGGGGGTCTATGGCTACACCTTC; CDR3aa: CASSLEGVYGYTF
v_gene: TRBV28; abundance: .; j_gene: TRBJ2-5; d_gene: TRBD2; CDR3nt: TGTGCCAGCAGTTTAAGTCTGGCGGGAGGGCTCCCAGAGACCCAGTACTTC; CDR3aa: CASSLSLAGGLPETQYF
v_gene: TRBV28; abundance: once; j_gene: TRBJ2-1; d_gene: TRBD2; CDR3nt: TGTGCCAGCAGTTTGGACCCCAGCGGGAGAGCGTCACGGTTCTTC; CDR3aa: CASSLDPSGRASRFF
v_gene: TRBV4-3; abundance: .; j_gene: TRBJ1-6; d_gene: .; CDR3nt: TGCGCCAGCAGCGACGTTGGACTAGATAATTCACCCCTCCACTTT; CDR3aa: CASSDVGLDNSPLHF
v_gene: TRBV7-2; abundance: .; j_gene: TRBJ2-7; d_gene: .; CDR3nt: TGTGCCAGCAGCTTATCCCCGACAGGCAACGAGCAGTACTTC; CDR3aa: CASSLSPTGNEQYF
v_gene: TRBV19; abundance: .; j_gene: TRBJ1-2; d_gene: .; CDR3nt: TGTGCCAGTAGTATCCAGCCCGGGTCGGCTAGTGGCTACACCTTC; CDR3aa: CASSIQPGSASGYTF
v_gene: TRBV4-2; abundance: .; j_gene: TRBJ1-1; d_gene: .; CDR3nt: TGTGCCAGCAGCCAAGGCCTAGGGGACACTGAAGCTTTCTTT; CDR3aa: CASSQGLGDTEAFF
v_gene: TRBV29-1; abundance: .; j_gene: TRBJ2-3; d_gene: TRBD2; CDR3nt: TGCAGCGTTGAAGATCGGGGAGCGGGATCAAGGTATACGCAGTATTTT; CDR3aa: CSVEDRGAGSRYTQYF
v_gene: TRBV2; abundance: .; j_gene: TRBJ2-4; d_gene: .; CDR3nt: TGTGCCAGCAGTGGGGACTTCAGTGGGGTTTCCGGAAACATTCAGTACTTC; CDR3aa: CASSGDFSGVSGNIQYF
v_gene: TRBV7-9; abundance: .; j_gene: TRBJ2-5; d_gene: .; CDR3nt: TGTGCCAGCAGCCCTCGCGGGGCCGACTCGTACCAAGAGACCCAGTACTTC; CDR3aa: CASSPRGADSYQETQYF
v_gene: TRBV20-1; abundance: .; j_gene: TRBJ2-3; d_gene: .; CDR3nt: TGCAGTGCCACCGGGGCAGATACGCAGTATTTT; CDR3aa: CSATGADTQYF
v_gene: TRBV19; abundance: .; j_gene: TRBJ2-3; d_gene: TRBD1; CDR3nt: TGTGCCAGTATGAGGGGACAGGGCCGCAGCACAGATACGCAGTATTTT; CDR3aa: CASMRGQGRSTDTQYF
v_gene: TRBV28; abundance: .; j_gene: TRBJ2-1; d_gene: TRBD1; CDR3nt: TGTGCCAGCAGTTTAGCCGGGACAGGGTTATACAATGAGCAGTTCTTC; CDR3aa: CASSLAGTGLYNEQFF
v_gene: TRBV28; abundance: once; j_gene: TRBJ1-1; d_gene: .; CDR3nt: TGTGCCAGCGGATTAACGGGATACACTGAAGCTTTCTTT; CDR3aa: CASGLTGYTEAFF
v_gene: TRBV19; abundance: .; j_gene: TRBJ1-5; d_gene: .; CDR3nt: TGTGCCAGTAAACTGTCGGGTCAGAGCAATCAGCCCCAGCATTTT; CDR3aa: CASKLSGQSNQPQHF
v_gene: TRBV4-3; abundance: .; j_gene: TRBJ1-1; d_gene: .; CDR3nt: TGCGCCAGCAGCCAGACCTTTGAGGCGCGAGCTTTCTTT; CDR3aa: CASSQTFEARAFF
v_gene: TRBV6-5; abundance: few; j_gene: TRBJ2-7; d_gene: .; CDR3nt: TGTGCCAGCAGTTACGAGGGATGGGACGAGCAGTACTTC; CDR3aa: CASSYEGWDEQYF
v_gene: TRBV6-5; abundance: .; j_gene: TRBJ2-7; d_gene: TRBD2; CDR3nt: TGTGCCAGCAGTCTTGGACTAGCGGGGGCCTACGAGCAGTACTTC; CDR3aa: CASSLGLAGAYEQYF
v_gene: TRBV19; abundance: .; j_gene: TRBJ1-5; d_gene: TRBD1; CDR3nt: TGTGCCAGTAGTATAGGCCCGGGACAGGGGGCTATTAGCAATCAGCCCCAGCATTTT; CDR3aa: CASSIGPGQGAISNQPQHF
v_gene: TRBV7-4; abundance: .; j_gene: TRBJ2-7; d_gene: .; CDR3nt: TGTGCCAGCAGCTTGTGGGACTCTACCTACGAGCAGTACTTC; CDR3aa: CASSLWDSTYEQYF
v_gene: TRBV6-4; abundance: .; j_gene: TRBJ2-1; d_gene: TRBD2; CDR3nt: TGTGCCAGCAGTGACTCGATAGGACTAGCGGGAGTTGATGAGCAGTTCTTC; CDR3aa: CASSDSIGLAGVDEQFF
v_gene: TRBV30; abundance: .; j_gene: TRBJ1-5; d_gene: .; CDR3nt: TGTGCCTGGTCCCCAGGGTCCCATCAGCCCCAGCATTTT; CDR3aa: CAWSPGSHQPQHF
v_gene: TRBV6-5; abundance: .; j_gene: TRBJ1-1; d_gene: .; CDR3nt: TGTGCCAGCAGTTACTTGGGAGGGGACACTGAAGCTTTCTTT; CDR3aa: CASSYLGGDTEAFF
v_gene: TRBV7-9; abundance: .; j_gene: TRBJ2-3; d_gene: TRBD1; CDR3nt: TGTGCCAGCAGCGCACTCCGGGACAGGCTCACAGATACGCAGTATTTT; CDR3aa: CASSALRDRLTDTQYF
v_gene: TRBV7-9; abundance: few; j_gene: TRBJ1-2; d_gene: TRBD1; CDR3nt: TGTGCCAGCAGCTTAGACCCTTCCGGACAGGGGACGGACTATGGCTACACCTTC; CDR3aa: CASSLDPSGQGTDYGYTF